This T cell receptor (beta chain) was documented in a study of tumor-infiltrating lymphocytes in primary liver carcinoma. As for this clonotype: Mismatch with germline at one junction end may stem from a read error.

Starting material of 500 ng total RNA yielded TCR beta cDNA via a constant-region primer. Researchers made the TCR beta libraries by running three nested multiplex PCR rounds with slightly modified ARM-PCR. Use of TRBV1-TRBV30 forward primers with a C-beta reverse primer characterized the first two PCR rounds, which lasted around 11 cycles each. TCRdb re-called the multiplex PCR reads with MiXCR, one entry per CDR3 protein. The sample lists 100,000 or so distinct CDR3 sequences; 80% to 85% were seen once. Unsorted bulk tissue, about 17-34 mg of it, served as the source for co-extraction of RNA and DNA. Among the patients, all had chronic HBV infection and none had been treated. CDR1 and CDR2 (germline): SGHRS, YFSETQ. The CDR3 runs to 13 residues.

The specimen sequenced was liver tumor tissue from sampling region 3. Subset described: tumor region T3, left-lateral pole. This TCR was sampled from a man in his forties with primary liver carcinoma and hepatitis B virus infection. The chain combines TRBV5-1 with TRBJ2-7; no clear D gene. The CDR3 DNA follows: TGCGCCAGCAACTTGGACCCGAGGAACGAGCAGTACTTC. It specifies CASNLDPRNEQYF.